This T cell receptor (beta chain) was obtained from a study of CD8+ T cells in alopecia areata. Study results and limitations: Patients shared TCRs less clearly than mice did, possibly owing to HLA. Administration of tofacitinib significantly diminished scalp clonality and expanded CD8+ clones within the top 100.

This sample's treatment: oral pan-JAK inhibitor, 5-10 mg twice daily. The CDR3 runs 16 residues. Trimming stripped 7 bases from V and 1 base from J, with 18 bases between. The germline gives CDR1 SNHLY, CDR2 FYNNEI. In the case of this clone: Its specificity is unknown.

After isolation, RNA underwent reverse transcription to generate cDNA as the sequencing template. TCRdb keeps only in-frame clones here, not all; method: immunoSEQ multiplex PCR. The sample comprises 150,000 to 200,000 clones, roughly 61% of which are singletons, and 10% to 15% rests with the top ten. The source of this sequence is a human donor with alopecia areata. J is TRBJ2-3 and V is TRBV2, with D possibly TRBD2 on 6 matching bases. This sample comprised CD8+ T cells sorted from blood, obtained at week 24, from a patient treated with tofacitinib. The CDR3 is CASKSLGGAGTDTQYF. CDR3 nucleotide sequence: TGTGCCAGCAAGTCTCTAGGCGGGGCTGGCACAGATACGCAGTATTTT.